A single T cell receptor (beta chain) is shown here with its context. It lacks a known antigen. No base quality information exists; no much larger clone differs at one position. The sample is drawn from a study of blood T cell repertoires in COVID-19 (TCRdb year 2020). Regarding the research as a whole: Samples from collaborators originated in the United States, Italy and Spain and spanned both the acute and convalescent phases of COVID-19. The material from the prospective study consisted of cDNA or gDNA derived from T cells, B-cell-depleted T cells, or PBMCs. The dataset comprised deeply sampled blood TCRbeta repertoires from subjects exposed to, actively infected with, or recovered from COVID-19. The repertoires were released in a freely available public database intended as a resource for research on the immune response to SARS-CoV-2. Samples came from the ongoing ImmuneRACE study (first 160 participants) plus 1,254 subjects from 6 global collaborators. The sample metadata nearly always contained a de-identified subject ID, COVID-19 status, age in years and sex. Where available, HLA class I and class II types were obtained from metadata supplied by the sample provider rather than from assay-based typing.

The paper as a whole reports these results and caveats: The quantity of clinical and demographic metadata differed by source and by participant and was supplied without curation.

Enrolling through a virtual design, the prospective study's participants ranged in age from about 18 to 89 years and lived across approximately 25 United States geographic areas. Cohort assignment in the prospective study relied on participant-reported clinical history from a screening survey and a study questionnaire. Exposed participants were defined as having been in contact with someone with a PCR-confirmed or clinician-diagnosed COVID-19 case within 2 weeks of study entry. In the prospective study, whole blood, serum and a nasopharyngeal or oropharyngeal swab were collected from each participant by mobile phlebotomists. Prospective study participants could optionally give additional blood draws and questionnaires over an approximately 2-month period. Before DNA extraction, prospective study blood samples were shipped either frozen or at room temperature. The cysteine opens and the phenylalanine closes a CDR3 of 13 amino acids. The only DNA kept is the CDR3, 39 bases in frame from the first base. The germline ends are 8 bases apart after V is trimmed by 0 bases and J by 5 bases. CDR1 and CDR2 are read off the germline V gene as SGHRS and YFSETQ.

TCRbeta CDR3 regions were amplified from genomic DNA by means of the immunoSEQ Assay, a bias-controlled multiplex PCR. For the original study's pipeline: The number of nucleated cells in each sample was estimated from the amplification of reference gene primers within the assay. To quantify the absolute abundance of each unique TCRbeta CDR3 rearrangement, sequence reads were collapsed and filtered. For each sample, productive Simpson clonality was calculated by taking the square root of Simpson's diversity index across productive rearrangements. TCRdb mirrors the immuneACCESS table, restricted to in-frame sequences. Some clones are absent from its copies; in checked studies, under half trace to an unresolved V gene, and the reason for the others is unknown. That table gives V, J and clone size, and the DNA gave D and trimming. This sample is represented by 150,000 to 200,000 clones; roughly 80% of them were singletons. The top ten clonotypes cover about an eighth of the sample.

Sequencing was carried out using PBMCs or T cells enriched from blood (not recorded which). The clonotype was recovered from a man between 60 and 75 years old who had been exposed to COVID-19. Rearrangement joined TRBV5-1 to TRBJ1-2; the D gene cannot be named for sure. CDR3 protein: CASSLVRTYGYTF. The DNA sequence is TGCGCCAGCAGCTTGGTGAGGACTTATGGCTACACCTTC.